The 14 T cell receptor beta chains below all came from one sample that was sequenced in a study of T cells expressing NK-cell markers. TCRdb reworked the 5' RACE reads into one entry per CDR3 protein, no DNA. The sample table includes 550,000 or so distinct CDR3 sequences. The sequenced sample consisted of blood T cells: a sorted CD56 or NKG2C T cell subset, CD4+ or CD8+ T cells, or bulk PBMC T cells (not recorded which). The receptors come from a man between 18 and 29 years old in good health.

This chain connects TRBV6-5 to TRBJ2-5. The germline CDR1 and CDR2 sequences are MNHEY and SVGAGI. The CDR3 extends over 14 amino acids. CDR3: CASSLFQSQETQYF.

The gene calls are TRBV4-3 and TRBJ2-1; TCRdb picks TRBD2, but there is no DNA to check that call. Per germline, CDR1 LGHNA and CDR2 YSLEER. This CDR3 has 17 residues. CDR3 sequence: CASSQPGLAGSKGEQFF.

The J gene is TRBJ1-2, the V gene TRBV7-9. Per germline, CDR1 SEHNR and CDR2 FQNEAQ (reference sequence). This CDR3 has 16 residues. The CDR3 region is CASSLGAGRRLYGYTF.

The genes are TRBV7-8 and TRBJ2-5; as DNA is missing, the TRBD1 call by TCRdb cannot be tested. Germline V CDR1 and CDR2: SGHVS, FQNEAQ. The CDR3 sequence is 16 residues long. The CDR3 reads CASSLVARRTQETQYF.

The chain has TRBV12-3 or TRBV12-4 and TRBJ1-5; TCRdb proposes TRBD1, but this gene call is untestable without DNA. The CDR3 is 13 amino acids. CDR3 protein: CASSRTGGRPQHF.

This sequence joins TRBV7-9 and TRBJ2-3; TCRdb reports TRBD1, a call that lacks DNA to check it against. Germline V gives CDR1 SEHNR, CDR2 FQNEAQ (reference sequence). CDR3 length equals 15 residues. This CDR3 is CASSPPGEGRDTQYF. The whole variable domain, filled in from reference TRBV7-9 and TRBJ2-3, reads DTGVSQNPRHKITKRGQNVTFRCDPISEHNRLYWYRQTLGQGPEFLTYFQNEAQLEKSRLLSDRFSAERPKGSFSTLEIQRTEQGDSAMYLCASSPPGEGRDTQYFGPGTRLTVL.

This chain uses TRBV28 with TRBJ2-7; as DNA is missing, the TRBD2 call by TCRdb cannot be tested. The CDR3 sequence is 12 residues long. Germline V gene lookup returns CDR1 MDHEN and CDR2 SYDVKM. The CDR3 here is CACTGLGYEQYF. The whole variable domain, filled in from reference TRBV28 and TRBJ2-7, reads DVKVTQSSRYLVKRTGEKVFLECVQDMDHENMFWYRQDPGLGLRLIYFSYDVKMKEKGDIPEGYSVSREKKERFSLILESASTNQTSMYLCACTGLGYEQYFGPGTRLTVT.

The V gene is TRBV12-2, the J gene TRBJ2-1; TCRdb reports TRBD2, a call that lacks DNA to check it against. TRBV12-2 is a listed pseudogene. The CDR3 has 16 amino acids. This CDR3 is CASRLVGTSADNEQFF.

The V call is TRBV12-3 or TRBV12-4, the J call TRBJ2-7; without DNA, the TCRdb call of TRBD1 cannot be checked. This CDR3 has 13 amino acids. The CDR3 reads CASSLVGAWEQYF.

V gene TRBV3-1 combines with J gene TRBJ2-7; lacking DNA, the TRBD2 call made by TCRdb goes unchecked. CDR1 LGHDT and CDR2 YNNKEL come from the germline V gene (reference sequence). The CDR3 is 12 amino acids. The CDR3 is CASSQEEAGVYF.

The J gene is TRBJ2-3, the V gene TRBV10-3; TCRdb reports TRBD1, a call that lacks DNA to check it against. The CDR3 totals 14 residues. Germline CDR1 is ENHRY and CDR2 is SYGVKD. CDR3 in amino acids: CAISPLDSTDTQYF.

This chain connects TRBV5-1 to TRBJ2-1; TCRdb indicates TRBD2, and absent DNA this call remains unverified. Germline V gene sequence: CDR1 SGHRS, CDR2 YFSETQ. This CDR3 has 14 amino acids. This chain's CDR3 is CASSLRLRANEQFF.

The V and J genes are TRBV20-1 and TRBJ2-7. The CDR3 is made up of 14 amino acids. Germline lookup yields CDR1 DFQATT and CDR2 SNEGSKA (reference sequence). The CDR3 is CSAGDWSLKNEQYF.

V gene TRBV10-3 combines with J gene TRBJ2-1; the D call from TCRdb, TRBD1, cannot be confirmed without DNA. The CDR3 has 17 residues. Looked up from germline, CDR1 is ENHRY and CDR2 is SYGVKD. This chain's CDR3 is CAIRGVPHGLSYNEQFF.